A single sample is the source of the 20 T cell receptor beta chains below, sequenced in a study of control samples from healthy donors and cancer patients. Profiled with immunoSEQ multiplex PCR; TCRdb holds only in-frame clones, not every one. This sample carries 100,000 to 150,000 clones, just over 90% of them seen once, and the ten largest clones take 7.8%. What was sequenced was blood. Every receptor here comes from a woman under 30 in good health.

The chain couples TRBV4-2 to TRBJ2-7, with 8 nucleotides matching TRBD2. Looked up from germline, CDR1 is LGHNA and CDR2 is YNFKEQ. The CDR3 is 19 residues long. The ends lost 1 base at V and 7 bases at J; junction bases unmatched: 21. The CDR3 DNA reads TGTGCCAGCAGCCAAGCTCCCGGTGGGGCGGGAGGCCCCCGGGGGGAGCAGTACTTC. Amino acids: CASSQAPGGAGGPRGEQYF.

This clone was observed once. The CDR3 coding sequence is TGTGCCACCCCCTCTCCGGGACAGCCCTATGGCTACACCTTC. It is translated as CATPSPGQPYGYTF. This chain connects TRBV28 to TRBJ1-2; 7 bases fit TRBD1. CDR1 and CDR2 (germline): MDHEN, SYDVKM. The J segment lost 4 bases and the V segment lost 10 bases, leaving 12 bases of the junction unmatched. The CDR3 has 14 amino acids.

This chain links TRBV7-9 with TRBJ2-5; unclear D gene. The CDR3 totals 14 residues. The germline CDR1 and CDR2 sequences are SEHNR and FQNEAQ (reference sequence). Between the trimmed V and J ends, which lost 4 bases and 4 bases, there was a span of 13 bases. This CDR3 is CASSYFTAGETQYF. CDR3 nucleotide sequence: TGTGCCAGCAGCTATTTCACGGCAGGAGAGACCCAGTACTTC.

This clone was seen only a few times. The V and J genes are TRBV18 and TRBJ1-6; D is perhaps TRBD1 (5 bases). The germline V gene has CDR1 KGHSH and CDR2 LQKENI. The CDR3 is 16 residues long. V was pared by 3 bases and J by 6 bases, with 15 bases between. The CDR3 sequence is CASSPNPGPSNSPLHF. The CDR3 coding sequence is TGTGCCAGCTCACCGAATCCGGGGCCCTCTAATTCACCCCTCCACTTT.

As DNA, the CDR3 is TGTGCCACCAGTGATTCCCCCGGACTAGCGGGACAAGAGACCCAGTACTTC. It is translated as CATSDSPGLAGQETQYF. V and J are TRBV24-1 and TRBJ2-5; 12 bases match TRBD2. The CDR3 contains 17 residues. V shed 2 bases and J 2 bases; nucleotides not matched to a gene: 5. Germline lookup yields CDR1 KGHDR and CDR2 SFDVKD.

The chain joins TRBV24-1 to TRBJ1-1; 9 nucleotides line up with TRBD1. The junction had 8 bases not matched to a gene; V was cut back by 5 bases and J by 8 bases. This CDR3 contains 14 residues. Germline V gene data show CDR1 as KGHDR and CDR2 as SFDVKD. The DNA for the CDR3 is TGTGCCACCAGTGCAACAGGGGGCCGGGAAGAAGCTTTCTTT. It yields the protein CATSATGGREEAFF.

The sample holds a few counts of this clone. This CDR3 reads CASSDRAGTGYTF. The CDR3 region has the DNA TGTGCCAGCAGTGATAGGGCAGGGACTGGCTACACCTTC. J is TRBJ1-2 and V is TRBV2; D possibly corresponds to TRBD1 (5 bases). CDR1 is SNHLY, CDR2 FYNNEI, per germline. Between the trimmed V and J ends, which lost 3 bases and 7 bases, there was a span of 12 bases. The CDR3 extends over 13 amino acids.

V and J are TRBV18 and TRBJ1-5, with D perhaps TRBD1 (5 bases). Germline V CDR1 and CDR2: KGHSH, LQKENI. CDR3 size: 14 residues. V gave up 3 bases and J gave up 6 bases, with 12 bases separating them. The CDR3 region is CASSPGGDRQPQHF. The CDR3 DNA reads as TGTGCCAGCTCACCGGGGGGGGATCGTCAGCCCCAGCATTTT. Filled out from reference TRBV18 and TRBJ1-5, the complete variable domain reads NAGVMQNPRHLVRRRGQEARLRCSPMKGHSHVYWYRQLPEEGLKFMVYLQKENIIDESGMPKERFSAEFPKEGPSILRIQQVVRGDSAAYFCASSPGGDRQPQHFGDGTRLSIL.

The chain carries TRBV18 and TRBJ2-3; D is ambiguous. From germline, CDR1 is KGHSH and CDR2 LQKENI. Trimming left V 5 bases short and J 4 bases short, with 16 bases between. The CDR3 runs to 15 residues. The CDR3 reads CASSSVPGWADTQYF. In nucleotides, the CDR3 is TGTGCCAGCTCATCGGTCCCAGGATGGGCAGATACGCAGTATTTT.

This chain connects TRBV6-5 to TRBJ2-2, with 12 positions matching TRBD2. Germline CDR1 is MNHEY and CDR2 is SVGAGI. The CDR3 is 14 amino acids. V lost 5 bases and J lost 6; bases outside the gene matches: 1. DNA of the CDR3: TGTGCCAGCAGTCCTAGCGGGAGGGCCGGGGAGCTGTTTTTT. This translates into CASSPSGRAGELFF.

CDR3 sequence reads: CASKDGTWGTQYF. As DNA, the CDR3 is TGTGCCAGCAAAGACGGGACATGGGGGACCCAGTACTTC. The genes are TRBV2 and TRBJ2-5, with D tentatively TRBD1 (6 bases). Per germline, CDR1 SNHLY and CDR2 FYNNEI. The CDR3 spans 13 residues. Deletions cut 7 bases from V and 7 bases from J, with 16 bases between.

The rearrangement links TRBV2 to TRBJ1-5; 9 bases map to TRBD1. Germline CDR1 SNHLY, CDR2 FYNNEI. The CDR3 totals 13 residues. V shed 6 bases, J shed 9 bases, and the junction held 6 bases outside the gene matches. This CDR3 is CASRYRGLRPQHF. The CDR3 bases are TGTGCCAGCAGATACAGGGGGCTGAGGCCCCAGCATTTT.

The chain is built from TRBV29-1 and TRBJ2-5; 9 bases map to TRBD2. CDR3 size: 13 residues. From germline, CDR1 is SQVTM and CDR2 ANQGSEA. V lost 8 bases to trimming and J lost 1 base; unmatched junction nucleotides: 5. CDR3 sequence: CSTAGGPQETQYF. The CDR3 region has the DNA TGCAGCACTGCGGGGGGGCCCCAAGAGACCCAGTACTTC. The full variable domain, completed using reference TRBV29-1 and TRBJ2-5, is SAVISQKPSRDICQRGTSLTIQCQVDSQVTMMFWYRQQPGQSLTLIATANQGSEATYESGFVIDKFPISRPNLTFSTLTVSNMSPEDSSIYLCSTAGGPQETQYFGPGTRLLVL.

The chain combines TRBV4-2 with TRBJ2-7; D might be TRBD1 (6 bases). Germline CDR1 and CDR2: LGHNA and YNFKEQ. The CDR3 has 14 residues. V was pared by 0 bases and J by 5 bases, with 11 bases between. DNA of the CDR3: TGTGCCAGCAGCCAAGAAACCCGACAGGACGAGCAGTACTTC. It yields the protein CASSQETRQDEQYF.

The chain employs TRBV28 and TRBJ2-7; D not resolved. Per the germline V gene, CDR1 is MDHEN and CDR2 is SYDVKM. This CDR3 has 12 residues. The V end lost 6 bases, the J end lost 0 bases, and 6 bases lay between the germline ends. This chain's CDR3 is CASSYASYEQYF. CDR3 sequence (DNA): TGTGCCAGCAGCTATGCCTCCTACGAGCAGTACTTC.

The chain joins TRBV12-3 or TRBV12-4 to TRBJ1-6; D not resolved. The CDR3 extends over 12 amino acids. Trimming took off 6 bases at V and 10 bases at J, with 10 bases between the two ends. CDR3 in amino acids: CASRRGGSPLHF. CDR3 nucleotides: TGTGCCAGCAGGCGGGGAGGGTCACCCCTCCACTTT.

This clone was seen only once. The chain joins TRBV24-1 to TRBJ1-2, with TRBD1 matching over 9 bases. Germline CDR1 is KGHDR and CDR2 is SFDVKD. V gave up 3 bases and J gave up 10 bases; unmatched junction bases: 5. The CDR3 runs to 13 residues. The CDR3 loop is CATSDGDRADYTF. The DNA of the CDR3 is TGTGCCACCAGTGATGGGGACAGGGCGGACTACACCTTC.

This chain uses TRBV29-1 with TRBJ2-5; a weak D match, TRBD2 (6 bases). The length of the CDR3 is 13 residues. V lost 0 bases to trimming and J lost 7 bases, with 12 bases between them. Germline loops: CDR1 SQVTM, CDR2 ANQGSEA. CDR3 loop: CSVEDWAGGTQYF. Written as DNA, the CDR3 is TGCAGCGTTGAAGACTGGGCCGGGGGGACCCAGTACTTC.

This clone was counted a few times. V is TRBV9 and J is TRBJ1-6; D not resolved. Germline CDR1 reads SGDLS; CDR2 reads YYNGEE. The V gene lost 4 bases and the J gene lost 8 bases, with 13 bases spanning the gap. The CDR3 is 14 residues long. DNA for the CDR3: TGTGCCAGCAGCATAAGGACCACCGATTCACCCCTCCACTTT. Translated, it gives CASSIRTTDSPLHF.

The genes are TRBV5-4 and TRBJ1-1, with TRBD1 identical over 8 bases. The germline CDR1 and CDR2 sequences are SGHNT and YYREEE (reference sequence). This CDR3 region has 16 residues. J was trimmed by 2 bases and V by 4 bases; bases with no gene match: 10. This chain's CDR3 is CASSPGQDRTNTEAFF. CDR3 bases: TGTGCCAGCAGCCCGGGACAGGATCGAACTAACACTGAAGCTTTCTTT.